Each of the 15 T cell receptor beta chains below was sequenced from the same sample in a study of blood T cell repertoires in COVID-19. Repertoires were generated with immunoSEQ multiplex PCR, while TCRdb's copy carries only in-frame clones and drops some. The profile shows approximately 74,000 clones, about 91% of them singletons. Specimen: peripheral blood. The receptors stem from a woman older than 75 with active or convalescent COVID-19.

This rearrangement joins TRBV6-2 or TRBV6-3 to TRBJ1-1; possible D gene TRBD1, 6 bases. The CDR3 has 13 amino acids. Trimming pared 4 bases from V and 4 bases from J, leaving 10 bases between. Germline-derived CDR1 and CDR2 are MNHEY and SVGEGT. The CDR3 is CASSWYRATEAFF. In DNA form, the CDR3 reads TGTGCCAGCAGTTGGTACAGGGCCACTGAAGCTTTCTTT.

The genes are TRBV7-9 and TRBJ1-2; 7 nucleotides line up with TRBD1. The V segment lost 5 bases and the J segment 4 bases; nucleotides outside the gene matches: 10. In germline, CDR1 is SEHNR, CDR2 FQNEAQ (reference sequence). The CDR3 sequence is 15 residues long. The CDR3 loop is CASSLTGRGVYGYTF. The CDR3 DNA is TGTGCCAGCAGCCTAACGGGCAGGGGGGTCTATGGCTACACCTTC.

The J gene is TRBJ2-5, the V gene TRBV7-9, with a tentative D call TRBD1 (7 bases). V dropped 2 bases and J dropped 2 bases, with 12 bases sitting between them. Per the germline V gene, CDR1 is SEHNR and CDR2 is FQNEAQ (reference sequence). The CDR3 contains 15 residues. The CDR3 nucleotides are TGTGCCAGCAGCTTAAGCAGGGGGAGGCAAGAGACCCAGTACTTC. This encodes CASSLSRGRQETQYF.

The rearrangement uses TRBV2 and TRBJ1-2; TRBD1 is a possible D gene (6 bases). Trimming removed 3 bases from V and 0 bases from J, with 17 bases in between. The CDR3 runs to 17 residues. Germline CDR1 and CDR2: SNHLY and FYNNEI. Here the CDR3 reads CASSDQRTAPTNYGYTF. The CDR3 coding sequence is TGTGCCAGCAGTGACCAGAGGACAGCCCCTACTAACTATGGCTACACCTTC. The whole variable domain, filled in from reference TRBV2 and TRBJ1-2, reads EPEVTQTPSHQVTQMGQEVILRCVPISNHLYFYWYRQILGQKVEFLVSFYNNEISEKSEIFDDQFSVERPDGSNFTLKIRSTKLEDSAMYFCASSDQRTAPTNYGYTFGSGTRLTVV.

The chain recombines TRBV7-2 with TRBJ1-2; TRBD1 aligns across 8 bases. CDR1 and CDR2 (germline): SGHTA, FQGNSA. This CDR3 is built from 14 residues. Trimming removed 4 bases from V and 4 bases from J; junction bases left unmatched: 5. This CDR3 reads CASSSTGAGYGYTF. CDR3 in DNA: TGTGCCAGCAGCTCGACAGGGGCGGGCTATGGCTACACCTTC.

V and J are TRBV18 and TRBJ1-3; 7 bases align to TRBD1. The junction had 3 bases not matched to a gene; V was cut back by 5 bases and J by 2 bases. Per germline, CDR1 KGHSH and CDR2 LQKENI. The length of the CDR3 is 14 residues. Here the CDR3 reads CASSSTGTGNTIYF. The CDR3 DNA reads as TGTGCCAGCTCATCGACAGGGACTGGAAACACCATATATTTT.

This clone was recorded a few times. The chain employs TRBV7-9 and TRBJ1-5; possibly TRBD1 for D (5 bases). Trimming left V 6 bases short and J 4 bases short, with 7 bases between. There are 12 residues in the CDR3. Germline V gene data show CDR1 as SEHNR and CDR2 as FQNEAQ (reference sequence). CDR3 in amino acids: CASSRQNQPQHF. Written as DNA, the CDR3 is TGTGCCAGCAGTCGACAGAATCAGCCCCAGCATTTT.

This chain joins TRBV18 and TRBJ2-7, with TRBD2 matching over 7 bases. Germline V gives CDR1 KGHSH, CDR2 LQKENI. V lost 0 bases to trimming and J lost 3 bases; unmatched junction nucleotides: 2. CDR3 length: 14 residues. CDR3 DNA sequence: TGTGCCAGCTCACCACCGGGACTATACTACGAGCAGTACTTC. Translation: CASSPPGLYYEQYF.

The V gene is TRBV18, the J gene TRBJ1-2; D is undetermined. This CDR3 has 14 amino acids. Germline V gives CDR1 KGHSH, CDR2 LQKENI. The V end lost 3 bases, the J end lost 6 bases, and 14 bases lay between the germline ends. The CDR3 DNA is TGTGCCAGCTCACCGCGGGGAGGGAAGGATGGCTACACCTTC. Translating it yields CASSPRGGKDGYTF.

The gene calls are TRBV19 and TRBJ1-1; the match to TRBD1 covers 8 bases. The trim removed 8 bases at V and 0 bases at J, leaving 14 bases unmatched. This CDR3 is 17 amino acids long. Germline CDR1 reads LNHDA; CDR2 reads SQIVND (reference sequence). The CDR3 reads CASRSRQGIPMNTEAFF. The DNA for the CDR3 is TGTGCCAGTCGATCCAGACAGGGGATCCCTATGAACACTGAAGCTTTCTTT.

This chain uses TRBV2 with TRBJ2-1; 7 nucleotides agree with TRBD2. The CDR3 contains 16 residues. After removal of 6 bases from V and 5 bases from J, the junction contained 13 bases not matched to a gene. The germline gives CDR1 SNHLY, CDR2 FYNNEI. CDR3 coding DNA: TGTGCCAGCAGGGGCCTTCGCGGGGGATCCCACAATGAGCAGTTCTTC. It codes for CASRGLRGGSHNEQFF.

V is TRBV2 and J is TRBJ2-1; TRBD2 agrees at 7 bases. Germline V gene lookup returns CDR1 SNHLY and CDR2 FYNNEI. This CDR3 spans 18 amino acids. Trimming removed 0 bases from V and 0 bases from J; junction bases left unmatched: 8. DNA for the CDR3: TGTGCCAGCAGTGAAGCTCCGACTAGCCCTAGCTCCTACAATGAGCAGTTCTTC. Translated, it gives CASSEAPTSPSSYNEQFF. The full variable domain, its missing parts supplied by reference TRBV2 and TRBJ2-1, is EPEVTQTPSHQVTQMGQEVILRCVPISNHLYFYWYRQILGQKVEFLVSFYNNEISEKSEIFDDQFSVERPDGSNFTLKIRSTKLEDSAMYFCASSEAPTSPSSYNEQFFGPGTRLTVL.

This chain links TRBV27 with TRBJ2-1, with 8 bases fitting TRBD1. In germline, CDR1 is MNHEY, CDR2 SMNVEV (reference sequence). The ends lost 2 bases at V and 5 bases at J; junction bases unmatched: 5. This CDR3 comprises 15 residues. The CDR3 DNA reads as TGTGCCAGCAGTTTAGGACAGGGCCCACACAATGAGCAGTTCTTC. This sequence encodes CASSLGQGPHNEQFF.

The rearrangement joins TRBV5-1 to TRBJ2-7, with 7 bases aligning to TRBD1. Germline loops: CDR1 SGHRS, CDR2 YFSETQ. The CDR3 length is 16 residues. J was trimmed by 0 bases and V by 1 base; bases with no gene match: 7. CDR3: CASSLTGAWSSYEQYF. The CDR3 DNA is TGCGCCAGCAGCTTGACAGGGGCGTGGAGCTCCTACGAGCAGTACTTC.

The J gene is TRBJ2-7, the V gene TRBV5-1, with D unclear. V dropped 4 bases and J dropped 0 bases, with 14 bases sitting between them. Germline values: CDR1 SGHRS, CDR2 YFSETQ. The CDR3 is 15 amino acids. CDR3 region: CASSANSFPSYEQYF. The CDR3 bases are TGCGCCAGCAGCGCTAACAGTTTTCCCTCCTACGAGCAGTACTTC.